This T cell receptor beta chain was sequenced during a study of blood T cell repertoires in COVID-19. Across the study: Spain, Italy and the United States supplied samples that represented acute and convalescent COVID-19. T cells, B-cell-depleted T cells, or PBMCs supplied cDNA or gDNA.

CDR3 length: 12 amino acids. Germline CDR1 and CDR2: MDHEN and SYDVKM. V gave up 7 bases and J gave up 10 bases, with 11 bases separating them. Original methodology: Amplification of reference gene primers was used by the study to estimate nucleated cell counts. Some clones are missing from TCRdb's copy, which holds only in-frame ones; the method was immunoSEQ multiplex PCR. V, J and clone size derive from that table, while D and trimming were established from the DNA sequence. The repertoire holds around 250,000 clones, about 87% seen once, with less than 8.5% in the top ten. The chain couples TRBV28 to TRBJ1-6; the D is unclear. Sequenced input: peripheral blood. The receptor was isolated from a woman in her 70s with active or convalescent COVID-19. The CDR3 loop reads CASKVGGSPLHF. The CDR3 DNA follows: TGTGCCAGCAAGGTGGGAGGGTCACCCCTCCACTTT.